The entry below gives a single TCR beta chain sequence along with its context. Produced via immunoSEQ multiplex PCR; TCRdb's table is partial and in-frame only. The data contain fewer than 30,000 clones, 85% to 95% of them singletons. These data come from a study of CD4 T cell repertoires in COVID-19. CDR3 length equals 12 residues. The germline gives CDR1 SNHLY, CDR2 FYNNEI. Trimming took off 5 bases at V and 5 bases at J, with 10 bases between the two ends. These memory T cells were uncultured and sequenced directly after ex vivo isolation. The chain is built from TRBV2 and TRBJ2-7; D is unresolved. This sequence originates from a human donor who had COVID-19. Sequencing used circulating follicular helper CD4+ T cells (cTfh) from blood, obtained before the COVID-19 pandemic. For the CDR3, the DNA is TGTGCCAGCAGTAACGTACGGGACGAGCAGTACTTC. As protein: CASSNVRDEQYF. Based on the CDR3 plus reference TRBV2 and TRBJ2-7, the full variable domain is EPEVTQTPSHQVTQMGQEVILRCVPISNHLYFYWYRQILGQKVEFLVSFYNNEISEKSEIFDDQFSVERPDGSNFTLKIRSTKLEDSAMYFCASSNVRDEQYFGPGTRLTVT.